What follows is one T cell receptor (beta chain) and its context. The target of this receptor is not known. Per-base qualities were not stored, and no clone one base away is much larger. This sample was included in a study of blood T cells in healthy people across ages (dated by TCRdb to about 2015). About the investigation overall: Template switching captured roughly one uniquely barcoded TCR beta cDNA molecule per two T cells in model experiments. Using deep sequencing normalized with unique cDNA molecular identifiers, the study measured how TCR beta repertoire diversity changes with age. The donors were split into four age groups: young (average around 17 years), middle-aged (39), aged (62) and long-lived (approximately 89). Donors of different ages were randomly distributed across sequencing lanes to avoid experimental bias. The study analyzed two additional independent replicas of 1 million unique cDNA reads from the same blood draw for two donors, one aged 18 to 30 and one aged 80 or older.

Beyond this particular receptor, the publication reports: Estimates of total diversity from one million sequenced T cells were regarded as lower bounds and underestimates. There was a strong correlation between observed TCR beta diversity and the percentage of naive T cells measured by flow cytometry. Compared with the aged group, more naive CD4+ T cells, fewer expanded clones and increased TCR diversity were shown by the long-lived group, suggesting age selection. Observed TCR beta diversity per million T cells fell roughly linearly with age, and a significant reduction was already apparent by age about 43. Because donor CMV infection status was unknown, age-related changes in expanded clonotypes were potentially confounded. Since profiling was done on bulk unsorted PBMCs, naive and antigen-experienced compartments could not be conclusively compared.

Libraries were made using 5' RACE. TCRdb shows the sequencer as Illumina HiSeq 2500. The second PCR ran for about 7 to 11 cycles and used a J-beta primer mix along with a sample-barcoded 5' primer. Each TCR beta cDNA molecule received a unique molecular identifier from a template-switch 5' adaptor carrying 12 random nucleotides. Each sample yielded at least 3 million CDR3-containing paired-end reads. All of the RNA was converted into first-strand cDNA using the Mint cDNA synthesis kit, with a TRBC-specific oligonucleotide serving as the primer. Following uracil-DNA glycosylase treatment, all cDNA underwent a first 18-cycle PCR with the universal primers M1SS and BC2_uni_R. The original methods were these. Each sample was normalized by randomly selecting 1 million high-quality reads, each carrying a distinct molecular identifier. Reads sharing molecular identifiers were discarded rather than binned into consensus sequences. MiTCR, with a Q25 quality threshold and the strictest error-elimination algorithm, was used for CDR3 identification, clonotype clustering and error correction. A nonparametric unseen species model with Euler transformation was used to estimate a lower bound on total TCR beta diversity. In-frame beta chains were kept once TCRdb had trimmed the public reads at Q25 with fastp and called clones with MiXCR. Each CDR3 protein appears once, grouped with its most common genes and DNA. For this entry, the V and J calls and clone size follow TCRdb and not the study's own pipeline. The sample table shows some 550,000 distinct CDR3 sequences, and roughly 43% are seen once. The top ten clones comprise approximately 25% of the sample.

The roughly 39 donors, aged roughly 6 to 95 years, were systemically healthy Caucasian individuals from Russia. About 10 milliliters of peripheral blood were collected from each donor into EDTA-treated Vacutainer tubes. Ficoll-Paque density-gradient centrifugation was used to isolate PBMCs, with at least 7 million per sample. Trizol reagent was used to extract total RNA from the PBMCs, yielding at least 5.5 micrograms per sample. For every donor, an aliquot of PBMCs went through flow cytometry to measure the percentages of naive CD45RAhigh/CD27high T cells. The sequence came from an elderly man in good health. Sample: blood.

The sequenced DNA: TGTGCCAGCAGGCTAGGCGAGTTGGGGGCCCAGTACTTC. Its translation is CASRLGELGAQYF. The chain couples TRBV6-5 to TRBJ2-7; tentative D gene TRBD1, with 6 bases matching. Sequences MNHEY (CDR1) and SVGAGI (CDR2) are obtained from the germline V gene. V loses 6 bases of germline sequence and J loses 10 bases, and the interval between the two ends is 19 bases. From the cysteine through the phenylalanine, the CDR3 covers 13 amino acids. Kept here is only the CDR3 DNA, which spans 39 bases and is read in frame from base 1.